The 17 T cell receptor beta chains below were found in one sample sequenced in a study of shared clonotypes between healthy human individuals. Only in-frame clones appear in the TCRdb table, and some are missing; sequencing was by immunoSEQ multiplex PCR. Of roughly 2 million clones detected, about 95% appear once; the ten largest clones hold about 1.1%. Cells designated naive CD8 were CD45RO-negative and were positively selected for CCR7, with terminally differentiated effector memory CD45RA+ cells excluded. Material: naive CD8+ T cells sorted from blood. The receptors shown here come from a man younger than 35 in good health.

The J gene is TRBJ2-1, the V gene TRBV29-1; perhaps TRBD2 as D (7 bases). Per germline, CDR1 SQVTM and CDR2 ANQGSEA. V lost 2 bases, J lost 6 bases, and 14 bases lay in between. The CDR3 has 14 residues. The CDR3 region is CSVESWGGRNEQFF. DNA for the CDR3: TGCAGCGTTGAATCGTGGGGGGGCCGCAATGAGCAGTTCTTC.

This sequence joins TRBV4-1 and TRBJ1-4, with unresolved D. Germline CDR1 reads MGHRA; CDR2 reads YSYEKL. This CDR3 is 15 amino acids long. V lost 4 bases, J lost 0 bases, and 9 bases lay in between. This CDR3 reads CASSLRGATNEKLFF. The CDR3 DNA reads as TGCGCCAGCAGCCTCCGTGGCGCAACTAATGAAAAACTGTTTTTT.

In regard to this clone: The same CDR3 can be traced to other DNA sequences in this sample. The chain carries TRBV9 and TRBJ1-1, with D tentatively TRBD1 (6 bases). V was shortened by 2 bases and J by 4 bases, with 12 bases between the two germline ends. The CDR3 loop spans 14 amino acids. The V gene's germline CDR1 is SGDLS and CDR2 YYNGEE. CDR3 coding DNA: TGTGCCAGCAGCGTGGGAGGGGGAACCACTGAAGCTTTCTTT. This gives the protein CASSVGGGTTEAFF.

V and J are TRBV19 and TRBJ1-1; D not certain. V gave up 5 bases and J gave up 1 base, with 14 bases separating them. CDR3 length equals 15 residues. Looked up from germline, CDR1 is LNHDA and CDR2 is SQIVND (reference sequence). The CDR3 DNA is TGTGCCAGTAGTCTCGGAGGGATAGGGAACACTGAAGCTTTCTTT. Protein product: CASSLGGIGNTEAFF.

The table lists this clone with a count of one. The chain joins TRBV2 to TRBJ2-1; 7 bases are a match to TRBD2. Germline V gene sequence: CDR1 SNHLY, CDR2 FYNNEI. V was pared by 8 bases and J by 6 bases, with 7 bases of the junction left unmatched. The CDR3 has 13 amino acids. The CDR3 protein is CASERGVSNEQFF. For the CDR3, the DNA is TGTGCCAGCGAGCGGGGTGTTAGCAATGAGCAGTTCTTC.

The chain links TRBV7-9 to TRBJ2-2, with TRBD2 identical over 10 bases. Trimming cost V 5 bases and J 3 bases; bases outside gene matches: 6. This CDR3 is built from 16 residues. CDR1 and CDR2 from the germline V gene are SEHNR and FQNEAQ (reference sequence). CDR3 bases: TGTGCCAGCAGCACCACTAGCGGGGAGGACACCGGGGAGCTGTTTTTT. Residues: CASSTTSGEDTGELFF.

Here the CDR3 reads CASSISPGGFSGNTIYF. The CDR3 nucleotides are TGTGCCAGTAGTATTTCACCAGGGGGCTTCTCTGGAAACACCATATATTTT. The chain is built from TRBV19 and TRBJ1-3; 8 bases are a match to TRBD1. CDR1 and CDR2 from the germline V gene are LNHDA and SQIVND (reference sequence). Germline trimming cut 3 bases from V and 0 bases from J; bases unmatched to any gene: 7. This CDR3 spans 17 amino acids.

The chain recombines TRBV27 with TRBJ2-3; 8 bases map to TRBD2. V lost 6 bases to trimming and J lost 4 bases; unmatched junction nucleotides: 18. This CDR3 comprises 18 residues. Germline V lookup: CDR1 MNHEY, CDR2 SMNVEV (reference sequence). Here the CDR3 DNA reads TGTGCCAGCAGCCCTTGGGCGGTGGGACGGGAGGGTCCAGATACGCAGTATTTT. Protein product: CASSPWAVGREGPDTQYF.

The chain combines TRBV6-6 with TRBJ1-1, with a weak D call TRBD1 (6 bases). The CDR3 has 13 amino acids. CDR1 is MNHNY and CDR2 is SVGAGI in the germline V gene (reference sequence). V was pared by 7 bases and J by 5 bases, with 14 bases between. The CDR3 loop is CASTHREWTEAFF. CDR3 nucleotides: TGTGCCAGCACACACAGGGAGTGGACTGAAGCTTTCTTT.

The genes are TRBV7-8 and TRBJ2-5; weak D call: TRBD1 (5 bases). Trimming pared 5 bases from V and 4 bases from J, leaving 17 bases between. The germline V gene encodes CDR1 SGHVS and CDR2 FQNEAQ. The CDR3 has 15 amino acids. This chain's CDR3 is CASSRYSFRVETQYF. The CDR3 DNA reads TGTGCCAGCAGCCGCTATTCATTCAGGGTAGAGACCCAGTACTTC.

This sequence joins TRBV19 and TRBJ1-1; the D gene is possibly TRBD1 (5 bases). The V and J ends lost 3 bases and 4 bases respectively, with 9 bases between them. CDR1 is LNHDA, CDR2 SQIVND, per germline (reference sequence). CDR3 size: 13 residues. This chain's CDR3 is CASSMGVGTEAFF. Here the CDR3 DNA reads TGTGCCAGTAGTATGGGGGTGGGCACTGAAGCTTTCTTT.

The rearrangement joins TRBV5-6 to TRBJ2-5; D is undetermined. The J call may be mistaken, given a closer DNA end match to TRBJ2-7. The germline V gene encodes CDR1 SGHDT and CDR2 YYEEEE. The length of the CDR3 is 12 residues. Here the CDR3 DNA reads TGTGCCAGCAGCTTGGACGGCTACGAGCAGTACTTC. As protein: CASSLDGYEQYF.

The rearrangement links TRBV27 to TRBJ2-7; the D gene is possibly TRBD1 (6 bases). V dropped 3 bases and J dropped 4 bases, with 19 bases sitting between them. The CDR3 has 16 amino acids. From germline, CDR1 is MNHEY and CDR2 SMNVEV (reference sequence). This CDR3 is CASSFSSGALGYEQYF. The CDR3 bases are TGTGCCAGCAGTTTTTCATCAGGGGCCCTCGGGTACGAGCAGTACTTC.

This clone came up a few times. The V gene is TRBV11-2, the J gene TRBJ1-1; 7 bases line up with TRBD1. Germline CDR1 reads SGHAT; CDR2 reads FQNNGV. The CDR3 runs to 12 residues. V lost 5 bases to trimming and J lost 5 bases; unmatched junction nucleotides: 2. Here the CDR3 DNA reads TGTGCCAGCAGCAAACAGGGGACTGAAGCTTTCTTT. This encodes CASSKQGTEAFF.

The chain combines TRBV6-1 with TRBJ2-1, with 8 positions matching TRBD1. Germline V gene lookup returns CDR1 MNHNS and CDR2 SASEGT. J was trimmed by 4 bases and V by 10 bases; bases with no gene match: 6. This CDR3 has 13 amino acids. The CDR3 is CAIIGTGYNEQFF. In nucleotides, the CDR3 is TGTGCCATCATAGGGACAGGATACAATGAGCAGTTCTTC.

V gene TRBV5-8 combines with J gene TRBJ2-5; D uncertain. Germline V lookup: CDR1 SGHTS, CDR2 YDEGEE. There are 8 residues in the CDR3. Trimming took off 2 bases at V and 14 bases at J, with 4 bases between the two ends. This CDR3 is CASSFEYF. The DNA for the CDR3 is TGTGCCAGCAGCTTCGAATACTTC.

Of note for this clone: The same CDR3 arises from other DNA sequences in this sample as well. V and J are TRBV5-1 and TRBJ2-7; D ambiguous. Trimming shortened V by 2 bases and J by 3 bases, and 3 bases separated the two germline ends. The CDR3 is 11 residues long. The germline V gene has CDR1 SGHRS and CDR2 YFSETQ. The CDR3 nucleotides read TGCGCCAGCAGCTTTGGCTACGAGCAGTACTTC. Translation: CASSFGYEQYF.